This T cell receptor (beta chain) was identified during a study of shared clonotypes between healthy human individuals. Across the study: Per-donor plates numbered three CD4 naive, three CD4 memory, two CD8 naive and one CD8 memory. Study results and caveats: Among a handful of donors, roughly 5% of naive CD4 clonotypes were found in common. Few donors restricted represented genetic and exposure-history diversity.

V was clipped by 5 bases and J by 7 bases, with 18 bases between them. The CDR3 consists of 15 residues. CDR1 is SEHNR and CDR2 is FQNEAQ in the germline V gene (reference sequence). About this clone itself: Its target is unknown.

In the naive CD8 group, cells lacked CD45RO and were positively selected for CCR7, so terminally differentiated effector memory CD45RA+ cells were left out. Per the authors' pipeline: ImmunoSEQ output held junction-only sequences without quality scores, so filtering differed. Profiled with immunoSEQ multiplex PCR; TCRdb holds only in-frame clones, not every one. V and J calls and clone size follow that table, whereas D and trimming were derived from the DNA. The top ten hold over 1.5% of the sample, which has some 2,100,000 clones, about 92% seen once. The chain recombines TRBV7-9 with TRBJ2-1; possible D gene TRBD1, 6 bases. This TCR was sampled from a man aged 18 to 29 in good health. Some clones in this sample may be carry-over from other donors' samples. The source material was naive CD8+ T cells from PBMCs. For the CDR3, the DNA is TGTGCCAGCAGCCCACAGGGTTACTTGATAAATGAGCAGTTCTTC. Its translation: CASSPQGYLINEQFF. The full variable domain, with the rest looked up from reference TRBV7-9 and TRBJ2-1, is DTGVSQNPRHKITKRGQNVTFRCDPISEHNRLYWYRQTLGQGPEFLTYFQNEAQLEKSRLLSDRFSAERPKGSFSTLEIQRTEQGDSAMYLCASSPQGYLINEQFFGPGTRLTVL.